This TCR beta chain was documented in a study of blood T cell repertoires in COVID-19. Overall study context: In each case, the material was cDNA or gDNA derived from T cells, B-cell-depleted T cells, or PBMCs.

Two consecutive negative NP/OP PCR tests, clearance, or resolved symptoms defined Cohort 3 recovery. Germline assignment: CDR1 ENHRY and CDR2 SYGVKD. This CDR3 is built from 14 residues. V shed 2 bases and J shed 3 bases, with 5 bases lying between them. As processed by the authors: The authors estimated nucleated cell counts from reference gene primer amplification. Repertoires were generated with immunoSEQ multiplex PCR, while TCRdb's copy carries only in-frame clones and drops some. The V and J calls and clone size come from that table; D and trimming were worked out from the DNA. Counted here are around 500,000 clones, approximately 87% occurring once; the ten biggest clones make up less than 2%.

Sample: PBMCs or T cells enriched from blood (not recorded which). The clonotype comes from a woman in her thirties or forties who had recovered from COVID-19. This chain connects TRBV10-3 to TRBJ2-6, with D unresolved. CDR3 amino acids: CAISEGDGANVLTF. CDR3 in DNA: TGTGCCATCAGTGAGGGAGATGGGGCCAACGTCCTGACTTTC.